A selection of T cell receptor beta chains follows, all from one sample in a study of cytomegalovirus exposure and HLA in healthy donors. The protocol was immunoSEQ multiplex PCR, while the TCRdb copy is restricted to in-frame clones and leaves out a portion. The data contain about 280,000 clones, approximately 90% of them singletons. Source material: PBMCs. Receptors originate from a woman between 18 and 29 years old in good health and CMV-seronegative. The CDR3 runs from the conserved cysteine through the conserved F or W. The order of the fields is clone size, J gene, D gene, V gene, CDR3 DNA, CDR3 protein. A D gene is named only where the DNA matches it firmly. Clone size is given for some rows only: seen once, a few or many times, or a class if the clone is expanded.

-	TRBJ2-5	TRBD2	TRBV5-6	TGTGCCAGCAGCTGGGGACTAGGCGAAGAGACCCAGTACTTC	CASSWGLGEETQYF
-	TRBJ1-1	TRBD1	TRBV5-1	TGCGCCAGCAGCTCCCCGCGCCCAGGACAGGGAGCCACTGAAGCTTTCTTT	CASSSPRPGQGATEAFF
-	TRBJ2-1	-	TRBV2	TGTGCCAGCAGAGAATTCCCGAGCTCCTACAATGAGCAGTTCTTC	CASREFPSSYNEQFF
-	TRBJ2-5	-	TRBV19	TGTGCCAGTAGTCTCAGGGCTAGACAAGAGACCCAGTACTTC	CASSLRARQETQYF
-	TRBJ1-2	TRBD1	TRBV4-1	TGCGCCAGCAGTCTGGGACAGGGGGCAAACTATGGCTACACCTTC	CASSLGQGANYGYTF
few	TRBJ2-7	-	TRBV5-6	TGTGCCAGCAGGCCTCGGGGGGCGATATACGAGCAGTACTTC	CASRPRGAIYEQYF
-	TRBJ1-3	-	TRBV11-2	TGTGCCAGCAGTGCGAGCTCTGGAAACACCATATATTTT	CASSASSGNTIYF
once	TRBJ2-7	TRBD2	TRBV2	TGTGCCAGCAGTAGCCAGGGGACTAGCGTTCGCGAGCAGTACTTC	CASSSQGTSVREQYF
once	TRBJ1-1	-	TRBV10-3	TGTGCCATCAGTGAGTCAGTCGAAGGAACAGAAGCCTTCTTT	CAISESVEGTEAFF
-	TRBJ2-7	-	TRBV2	TGTGCCAGCAAGGAGGCGGCCTCCTACGAGCAGTACTTC	CASKEAASYEQYF
-	TRBJ2-7	TRBD1	TRBV9	TGTGCCAGCAGCGTAGCAGGGGGCGAGGGTTACGAGCAGTACTTC	CASSVAGGEGYEQYF
-	TRBJ2-1	TRBD1	TRBV5-1	TGCGCCAGCAGCGGCGGGACAGGGGGCGGTGAGCAGTTCTTC	CASSGGTGGGEQFF
few	TRBJ2-1	TRBD2	TRBV7-3	TGTGCCAGCAGCTTACTGGGCGGGGGGCCTTCCTACAATGAGCAGTTCTTC	CASSLLGGGPSYNEQFF
-	TRBJ1-2	-	TRBV5-1	TGCGCCAGCAGCTTTTCAGGGGACTATGGCTACACCTTC	CASSFSGDYGYTF
-	TRBJ2-7	-	TRBV18	TGTGCCAGCTCAAACACAGGGACCTACGAGCAGTACTTC	CASSNTGTYEQYF
-	TRBJ1-2	-	TRBV6-5	TGTGCCAGCAGTTACTCGAAAAGCTATTATGGCTACACCTTC	CASSYSKSYYGYTF
once	TRBJ1-2	-	TRBV6-5	TGTGCCAGCAGCCCTATCCCGGGATATAACTATGGCTACACCTTC	CASSPIPGYNYGYTF
-	TRBJ2-5	-	TRBV5-4	TGTGCCAGCAGCTTGGCCAGCGGACCTCAAGAGACCCAGTACTTC	CASSLASGPQETQYF
-	TRBJ1-1	-	TRBV21-1	TGTGCCAGCAGCACCACCGCCCAGGGGAACACTGAAGCTTTCTTT	CASSTTAQGNTEAFF
-	TRBJ1-2	-	TRBV2	TGTGCCAGCAGTAGGAGATCCCATGGCTACACCTTC	CASSRRSHGYTF
-	TRBJ2-5	TRBD1	TRBV2	TGTGCCAGCAGTTTTCCCGGGACAGTGTACCAAGAGACCCAGTACTTC	CASSFPGTVYQETQYF
once	TRBJ2-1	-	TRBV4-1	TGCGCCAGCAGCCAAGTATACAGCGGCAGCTCCTACAATGAGCAGTTCTTC	CASSQVYSGSSYNEQFF
once	TRBJ1-6	TRBD1	TRBV4-1	TGCGCCAGCAGCCAAGATAGGTCCGGGACAGATAATTCACCCCTCCACTTT	CASSQDRSGTDNSPLHF
-	TRBJ2-7	TRBD1	TRBV13	TGTGCCAGCGCCATACCGGGACAGGGAGGCGAGCAGTACTTC	CASAIPGQGGEQYF
-	TRBJ1-2	-	TRBV27	TGTGCCAGCAGTCCGGGACACCTAAACTATGGCTACACCTTC	CASSPGHLNYGYTF
-	TRBJ1-6	TRBD1	TRBV4-1	TGCGCCAGCAGCCAAGAAGGGGGCGGTTCACCCCTCCACTTT	CASSQEGGGSPLHF
-	TRBJ1-1	TRBD1	TRBV6-5	TGTGCCAGCAGTCGTACAGGGGCGGAAAACACTGAAGCTTTCTTT	CASSRTGAENTEAFF
-	TRBJ2-3	-	TRBV14	TGTGCCAGCAGCCAAGCAGTGCGGGCCCCACAAGATACGCAGTATTTT	CASSQAVRAPQDTQYF
-	TRBJ1-1	-	TRBV6-5	TGTGCCAGCAGTTGGGCGATAAACACTGAAGCTTTCTTT	CASSWAINTEAFF
-	TRBJ1-2	TRBD1	TRBV27	TGTGCCAGCAGTTCCCCCCGGGACAGGGGGAACTATGGCTACACCTTC	CASSSPRDRGNYGYTF